This T cell receptor (beta chain) is from a study of blood T cell repertoires in COVID-19. Overall study context: The United States, Italy and Spain provided the acute and convalescent COVID-19 samples.

Germline CDR1 SGDLS, CDR2 YYNGEE. This CDR3 has 16 residues. V lost 4 bases, J lost 3 bases, and 9 bases stayed unmatched. The authors' processing: Amplification from reference gene primers served as the basis for estimated nucleated cell counts. Clones were sequenced by immunoSEQ multiplex PCR, and TCRdb holds only the in-frame ones, with some missing. V and J calls and clone size come straight from that table; D and trimming were deduced from the DNA. Of approximately 230,000 clones listed, just over 85% were seen once; the top ten hold over 1.1%. This TCR came from a man aged 80 or over with acute or convalescent COVID-19. The rearrangement links TRBV9 to TRBJ1-3; 8 bases are shared with TRBD1. The sample taken for sequencing was peripheral blood. The CDR3 loop reads CASSKDREGFGNTIYF. In DNA form, the CDR3 reads TGTGCCAGCAGCAAGGACAGGGAAGGCTTTGGAAACACCATATATTTT. Full variable domain (rest looked up from reference TRBV9 and TRBJ1-3): DSGVTQTPKHLITATGQRVTLRCSPRSGDLSVYWYQQSLDQGLQFLIQYYNGEERAKGNILERFSAQQFPDLHSELNLSSLELGDSALYFCASSKDREGFGNTIYFGEGSWLTVV.